This T cell receptor (beta chain) was profiled in a study of Graves' ophthalmopathy and Graves' hyperthyroidism. This clonotype appeared many times. RNA transcripts yielded amplified TCR beta CDR3 regions. After a first-round RT-PCR with HTBI primers, a second-round multiplex PCR was run. TCRdb itself ran the multiplex PCR reads through MiXCR, one entry per CDR3 protein. Of hundreds of thousands of distinct CDR3 sequences detected, roughly 20% appear once; the ten largest clones hold around 6.9%. In germline, CDR1 is MNHEY, CDR2 SMNVEV (reference sequence). The CDR3 runs to 17 residues. Trimming removed 0 bases at V and 0 bases at J, with 14 bases between.

Sample: peripheral blood. This TCR was sampled from a woman under 30 with stable Graves' hyperthyroidism. Some clones in this sample may be carry-over from other donors' samples. The gene calls are TRBV27 and TRBJ2-5, with D perhaps TRBD1 or TRBD2 (6 bases each). Here the CDR3 DNA reads TGTGCCAGCAGTTTATCTTCTGTGGGGGGCTACCAAGAGACCCAGTACTTC. This encodes CASSLSSVGGYQETQYF.